The rows below give T cell receptor beta chains drawn from one sample of a study of tumor-infiltrating lymphocytes in localized non-small cell lung cancer. Data came from immunoSEQ multiplex PCR; TCRdb stores just in-frame clones and leaves some out. Of over 5,500 clones listed, 65% to 75% are singletons. The material sequenced was lung tumor tissue. Receptor source: a human donor with non-small cell lung cancer. Each CDR3 is given with its conserved first and last residue. Fields, in order: CDR3 length, V gene, J gene, D gene, clone size, CDR3 protein, CDR3 DNA. D genes are given only for firm matches. The listing skips clone size in some rows; elsewhere it reads once, few, many or a size class.

15	TRBV30	TRBJ2-6	.	.	CAWSGKLSGANVLTF	TGTGCCTGGAGCGGAAAGCTCTCTGGGGCCAACGTCCTGACTTTC
14	TRBV19	TRBJ2-3	.	few	CASSGIGGTDTQYF	TGTGCCAGTAGTGGCATCGGCGGCACAGATACGCAGTATTTT
14	TRBV29-1	TRBJ2-2	TRBD2	medium-sized	CSSSGLAGSGELFF	TGCAGCTCGAGCGGACTAGCGGGATCCGGGGAGCTGTTTTTT
14	TRBV7-9	TRBJ2-5	TRBD2	few	CASSLGLALETQYF	TGTGCCAGCAGCTTAGGACTAGCGCTGGAGACCCAGTACTTC
16	TRBV15	TRBJ1-2	.	few	CATSREGGRAAYGYTF	TGTGCCACCAGCCGAGAGGGGGGCAGGGCTGCCTATGGCTACACCTTC
14	TRBV13	TRBJ2-1	TRBD2	.	CASSELGGDNEQFF	TGTGCCAGCAGCGAACTCGGGGGGGACAATGAGCAGTTCTTC
16	TRBV10-3	TRBJ1-1	TRBD1	.	CAISDPKDRGNTEAFF	TGTGCCATCAGTGACCCTAAGGACAGGGGCAACACTGAAGCTTTCTTT
13	TRBV19	TRBJ1-1	.	.	CASSIGGGTEAFF	TGTGCCAGTAGTATTGGGGGCGGCACTGAAGCTTTCTTT
12	TRBV6-1	TRBJ1-1	.	few	CASSDDFTEAFF	TGTGCCAGCAGTGACGATTTCACTGAAGCTTTCTTT
15	TRBV6-1	TRBJ1-2	TRBD1	few	CASSEIGQGSYGYTF	TGTGCCAGCAGTGAAATAGGACAGGGTTCCTATGGCTACACCTTC
13	TRBV27	TRBJ1-1	.	.	CATKRNVGTEAFF	TGTGCCACAAAAAGGAACGTCGGCACTGAAGCTTTCTTT
13	TRBV5-1	TRBJ2-3	.	once	CASSLGPVDTQYF	TGCGCCAGCAGCTTGGGACCTGTAGATACGCAGTATTTT
15	TRBV7-9	TRBJ2-7	TRBD1	.	CASSGARDRGYEQYF	TGTGCCAGCAGCGGGGCCCGGGACAGGGGTTACGAGCAGTACTTC
14	TRBV19	TRBJ2-3	.	.	CASSIQTARDTQYF	TGTGCCAGTAGTATCCAAACGGCGAGAGATACGCAGTATTTT
16	TRBV19	TRBJ2-1	TRBD2	once	CASSIQGSGRTNEQFF	TGTGCCAGTAGTATCCAAGGTAGCGGGAGAACCAATGAGCAGTTCTTC
16	TRBV25-1	TRBJ2-6	TRBD1	.	CATTTGISSGANVLTF	TGTGCCACCACGACAGGGATTAGCTCTGGGGCCAACGTCCTGACTTTC
13	TRBV15	TRBJ1-1	.	once	CATSRAGFTEAFF	TGTGCCACCAGCAGAGCAGGGTTTACTGAAGCTTTCTTT
17	TRBV7-9	TRBJ2-7	TRBD2	.	CASSFGLAGAVTYEQYF	TGTGCCAGCAGCTTCGGACTAGCGGGAGCCGTAACCTACGAGCAGTACTTC
15	TRBV5-4	TRBJ2-1	TRBD2	few	CASSLEGLAGDEQFF	TGTGCCAGCAGCTTGGAGGGACTAGCGGGAGACGAGCAGTTCTTC
11	TRBV11-2	TRBJ1-1	.	.	CASGQTNEAFF	TGTGCCTCCGGACAGACTAATGAAGCTTTCTTT
18	TRBV10-1	TRBJ2-3	.	.	CATKFVGESLVSTDTQYF	TGCGCCACCAAGTTTGTCGGGGAGTCCCTAGTTTCCACAGATACGCAGTATTTT
16	TRBV7-9	TRBJ1-3	TRBD1	.	CASSPVQGVAGNTIYF	TGTGCCAGCAGCCCGGTTCAGGGGGTGGCTGGAAACACCATATATTTT
14	TRBV5-6	TRBJ2-7	.	.	CASSPMRVDDEQYF	TGTGCCAGCAGCCCGATGAGAGTAGATGACGAGCAGTACTTC
15	TRBV10-1	TRBJ2-3	TRBD2	.	CASSRKREGTDTQYF	TGCGCCAGCTCACGAAAGCGGGAGGGCACAGATACGCAGTATTTT
12	TRBV29-1	TRBJ2-7	.	.	CSVYSDRAEQYF	TGCAGCGTTTACTCGGATAGGGCCGAGCAGTACTTC
15	TRBV4-2	TRBJ2-2	.	few	CASSQGDTNTGELFF	TGTGCCAGCAGCCAGGGGGATACGAACACCGGGGAGCTGTTTTTT
15	TRBV27	TRBJ2-1	.	.	CASSRLRTPEDEQFF	TGTGCCAGCAGCCGTCTCCGGACGCCGGAGGATGAGCAGTTCTTC
15	TRBV5-4	TRBJ2-7	TRBD2	.	CASSLGAGGHYEQYF	TGTGCCAGCAGCTTGGGAGCGGGGGGCCACTACGAGCAGTACTTC
15	TRBV5-6	TRBJ1-1	.	.	CASSFQSRTQSEAFF	TGTGCCAGCAGCTTCCAGTCCCGGACCCAAAGCGAGGCTTTCTTT
14	TRBV7-7	TRBJ2-7	.	.	CASKVTENSYEQYF	TGTGCCAGCAAGGTTACCGAAAACTCCTACGAGCAGTACTTC
13	TRBV30	TRBJ2-1	TRBD2	.	CAWSTSTSGRQFF	TGTGCCTGGAGTACCTCCACTAGCGGGAGGCAGTTCTTC
14	TRBV18	TRBJ1-2	.	.	CASSPRTDLYGYTF	TGTGCCAGCTCACCACGGACAGACCTCTATGGCTACACCTTC
14	TRBV5-1	TRBJ2-2	.	.	CASNPGRATGELFF	TGCGCCAGCAATCCTGGCAGGGCTACCGGGGAGCTGTTTTTT
12	TRBV30	TRBJ2-1	.	.	CAWSVRGNEQFF	TGTGCCTGGAGTGTACGTGGCAATGAGCAGTTCTTC
13	TRBV7-2	TRBJ1-1	TRBD1	.	CASSLEQGFEAFF	TGTGCCAGCAGCTTAGAACAGGGGTTTGAAGCTTTCTTT